The 30 T cell receptor beta chains below were found in one sample sequenced in a study of PD-1 blockade in mismatch repair-deficient tumors. The method was immunoSEQ multiplex PCR; TCRdb's version includes in-frame clones alone and lacks a portion of them. The sample records 90,000 to 130,000 clones, about 83% being singletons. Material: peripheral blood, obtained about 13 months after starting pembrolizumab. These TCRs come from an adult with mismatch repair-deficient cancer.

The J gene is TRBJ2-1, the V gene TRBV25-1; 12 bases align to TRBD1. The V and J ends lost 6 bases and 7 bases, in that order; junction bases with no gene match: 7. Germline V gives CDR1 MGHDK, CDR2 SYGVNS. CDR3 length equals 15 residues. CDR3 loop: CASSEPGQGANEQFF. In DNA, the CDR3 is TGTGCCAGCAGCGAACCGGGACAGGGGGCGAATGAGCAGTTCTTC. The full variable domain, in which reference TRBV25-1 and TRBJ2-1 provide the parts outside the CDR3, is EADIYQTPRYLVIGTGKKITLECSQTMGHDKMYWYQQDPGMELHLIHYSYGVNSTEKGDLSSESTVSRIRTEHFPLTLESARPSHTSQYLCASSEPGQGANEQFFGPGTRLTVL.

V and J are TRBV11-3 and TRBJ2-5; 8 bases map to TRBD1. The V gene end was trimmed by 3 bases and the J gene end by 1 base; junction bases not matched to a gene: 4. This CDR3 region has 15 residues. Looked up from germline, CDR1 is SGHNT and CDR2 is YENEEA. As DNA, the CDR3 is TGTGCCAGCAGCTTCGAAACAGGGGGCCAAGAGACCCAGTACTTC. It translates to CASSFETGGQETQYF.

As regards this clone: A junction end diverges from the germline sequence, so it may reflect a read error. The rearrangement joins TRBV6-5 to TRBJ1-1; no reliable D call. Germline CDR1 reads MNHEY; CDR2 reads SVGAGI. The CDR3 runs 13 residues. CDR3 loop: CASSDSTLTEAFF. CDR3 DNA sequence: TGTGCCAGCAGTGACTCTACTCTCACTGAAGCTTTCTTT.

J is TRBJ1-4 and V is TRBV19; D gene uncertain. V was trimmed by 6 bases and J by 8 bases, leaving 10 bases between them. Germline CDR1 and CDR2: LNHDA and SQIVND (reference sequence). The CDR3 runs to 12 residues. CDR3 DNA: TGTGCCAGTAGCCGCGTGGAGGAAAAACTGTTTTTT. This sequence encodes CASSRVEEKLFF.

This clone was counted a single time. The rearrangement links TRBV5-4 to TRBJ2-5, with D perhaps matching TRBD1 (5 bases). Germline values: CDR1 SGHNT, CDR2 YYREEE (reference sequence). The CDR3 consists of 14 residues. Trimming took 0 bases from V and 5 from J, leaving 11 bases between them. This chain's CDR3 is CASSLAGSQETQYF. CDR3 nucleotides: TGTGCCAGCAGCTTGGCAGGGTCCCAGGAGACCCAGTACTTC. The variable domain in full, with the rest retrieved from reference TRBV5-4 and TRBJ2-5, is ETGVTQSPTHLIKTRGQQVTLRCSSQSGHNTVSWYQQALGQGPQFIFQYYREEENGRGNFPPRFSGLQFPNYSSELNVNALELDDSALYLCASSLAGSQETQYFGPGTRLLVL.

This clone was detected only once. The chain uses TRBV11-3 and TRBJ2-5; no firm D call. V lost 2 bases and J 4 bases, leaving 2 bases between the germline ends. The germline gives CDR1 SGHNT, CDR2 YENEEA. The CDR3 covers 11 residues. The CDR3 sequence: CASSLRETQYF. The CDR3 bases are TGTGCCAGCAGCTTACGAGAGACCCAGTACTTC. The variable domain in full, with the rest retrieved from reference TRBV11-3 and TRBJ2-5, is EAGVVQSPRYKIIEKKQPVAFWCNPISGHNTLYWYLQNLGQGPELLIRYENEEAVDDSQLPKDRFSAERLKGVDSTLKIQPAELGDSAVYLCASSLRETQYFGPGTRLLVL.

This clone was observed a handful of times. The J gene is TRBJ2-3, the V gene TRBV7-2, with 7 bases matching TRBD2. Germline values: CDR1 SGHTA, CDR2 FQGNSA. Trimming took 0 bases from V and 2 from J; bases not matched to a gene: 8. The CDR3 covers 17 residues. CDR3 DNA sequence: TGTGCCAGCAGCTTAGCGGTACTAGCGCCGAACACAGATACGCAGTATTTT. Its translation: CASSLAVLAPNTDTQYF.

Only a few counts were recorded for this clone. The chain employs TRBV7-2 and TRBJ1-2; D perhaps matches TRBD1 (5 bases). This CDR3 has 14 residues. CDR1 is SGHTA, CDR2 FQGNSA, per germline. The ends were cut back, 5 bases at V and 3 bases at J, with 13 bases in the middle. CDR3 sequence (DNA): TGTGCCAGCAGCCAAAGGGGCAGCTACTATGGCTACACCTTC. It translates to CASSQRGSYYGYTF.

CDR3 sequence reads: CASSERRGNTGELFF. In nucleotides, the CDR3 is TGTGCCAGCAGTGAACGAAGGGGAAACACCGGGGAGCTGTTTTTT. J is TRBJ2-2 and V is TRBV6-1; D might be TRBD1 (5 bases). This CDR3 has 15 residues. Trimming pared 2 bases from V and 2 bases from J, leaving 9 bases between. Germline V lookup: CDR1 MNHNS, CDR2 SASEGT.

This clone is deemed medium-sized. The chain has TRBV11-2 and TRBJ2-7; possible D gene TRBD2, 5 bases. Trimming took 1 base from V and 5 from J, leaving 9 bases between them. CDR3 length: 13 residues. Per germline, CDR1 SGHAT and CDR2 FQNNGV. CDR3 region: CASSLVPGDEQYF. Here the CDR3 DNA reads TGTGCCAGCAGCTTAGTTCCCGGGGACGAGCAGTACTTC.

The chain carries TRBV11-2 and TRBJ2-5, with 9 positions matching TRBD2. Trimming removed 8 bases from V and 4 bases from J; junction bases left unmatched: 5. There are 13 residues in the CDR3. CDR1 is SGHAT and CDR2 is FQNNGV in the germline V gene. The CDR3 nucleotides read TGTGCCAGCCTAGCGGGAAAGTCAGAGACCCAGTACTTC. This codes for CASLAGKSETQYF.

The gene calls are TRBV11-2 and TRBJ2-3, with 9 bases identical to TRBD2. CDR3 length: 16 amino acids. V dropped 5 bases and J dropped 1; count of bases not matched to a gene: 7. CDR1 is SGHAT, CDR2 FQNNGV, per germline. CDR3 coding DNA: TGTGCCAGCAGCACCAGACTAGCGGTTGGCACAGATACGCAGTATTTT. It specifies CASSTRLAVGTDTQYF.

The chain is built from TRBV7-9 and TRBJ1-1; TRBD1 matches at 7 bases. The V gene's germline CDR1 is SEHNR and CDR2 FQNEAQ (reference sequence). With 4 bases clipped from V and 5 bases from J, the junction kept 10 bases outside the gene matches. The CDR3 totals 15 residues. The CDR3 nucleotides read TGTGCCAGCAGCTGGAGACCAGGGGGTGGGACTGAAGCTTTCTTT. It translates to CASSWRPGGGTEAFF.

The V gene is TRBV7-2, the J gene TRBJ2-1; 8 nucleotides match TRBD1. CDR3 length: 15 amino acids. The germline CDR1 and CDR2 sequences are SGHTA and FQGNSA. Losses at the gene ends were 3 bases for V and 4 bases for J; bases not matched to a gene: 5. The CDR3 DNA reads as TGTGCCAGCAGCTTGGACAGGGCTTTGTACAATGAGCAGTTCTTC. It is translated as CASSLDRALYNEQFF.

The CDR3 DNA reads TGTGCTAGTGGTACCCGTGGACAGGGGGCGAGGCCAGATACGCAGTATTTT. Translated: CASGTRGQGARPDTQYF. The genes are TRBV12-5 and TRBJ2-3, with 11 bases identical to TRBD1. CDR3 length: 17 residues. V shed 5 bases and J 4 bases; nucleotides not matched to a gene: 11. CDR1 and CDR2 (germline): LGHNT, FRNRAP.

This clone was counted a few times. This chain joins TRBV9 and TRBJ2-1, with TRBD2 matching over 9 bases. The CDR3 contains 16 residues. The V gene's germline CDR1 is SGDLS and CDR2 YYNGEE. V dropped 4 bases and J dropped 3; count of bases not matched to a gene: 8. The CDR3 protein is CASSPRIAGVYNEQFF. The CDR3 nucleotides are TGTGCCAGCAGCCCTCGGATAGCGGGAGTCTACAATGAGCAGTTCTTC. The full variable domain, in which reference TRBV9 and TRBJ2-1 provide the parts outside the CDR3, is DSGVTQTPKHLITATGQRVTLRCSPRSGDLSVYWYQQSLDQGLQFLIQYYNGEERAKGNILERFSAQQFPDLHSELNLSSLELGDSALYFCASSPRIAGVYNEQFFGPGTRLTVL.

A word on this clone: One junction end does not reproduce the germline sequence, and a read error may be involved. This chain links TRBV19 with TRBJ2-1; weak D call: TRBD2 (5 bases). The length of the CDR3 is 14 residues. The germline CDR1 and CDR2 sequences are LNHDA and SQIVND (reference sequence). CDR3 region: CTSSIERDYNEQFF. The CDR3 DNA reads TGTACCAGTAGTATTGAACGGGATTACAATGAGCAGTTCTTC. Full variable domain (outside the CDR3, taken from reference TRBV19 and TRBJ2-1): DGGITQSPKYLFRKEGQNVTLSCEQNLNHDAMYWYRQDPGQGLRLIYYSQIVNDFQKGDIAEGYSVSREKKESFPLTVTSAQKNPTAFYLCTSSIERDYNEQFFGPGTRLTVL.

The CDR3 region is CASSFWDRRESYEQYF. The CDR3 DNA sequence: TGCGCCAGCAGCTTCTGGGACAGGAGGGAGTCCTACGAGCAGTACTTC. The V and J genes are TRBV5-1 and TRBJ2-7; 8 bases agree with TRBD1. The CDR3 is made up of 16 amino acids. After removal of 2 bases from V and 1 base from J, the junction contained 8 bases not matched to a gene. Germline lookup yields CDR1 SGHRS and CDR2 YFSETQ. The full variable domain, its missing parts supplied by reference TRBV5-1 and TRBJ2-7, is KAGVTQTPRYLIKTRGQQVTLSCSPISGHRSVSWYQQTPGQGLQFLFEYFSETQRNKGNFPGRFSGRQFSNSRSEMNVSTLELGDSALYLCASSFWDRRESYEQYFGPGTRLTVT.

The chain joins TRBV27 to TRBJ1-1, with D maybe TRBD1 (6 bases). V lost 5 bases to trimming and J lost 4 bases, with 17 bases between them. Germline V gene sequence: CDR1 MNHEY, CDR2 SMNVEV (reference sequence). The CDR3 is 15 residues long. The CDR3 bases are TGTGCCAGCAGTCCCCTTTTGGGGGCACGCACTGAAGCTTTCTTT. This sequence encodes CASSPLLGARTEAFF.

The rearrangement uses TRBV6-5 and TRBJ1-3, with 7 bases fitting TRBD1. V shed 4 bases, J shed 4 bases, and the junction held 4 bases outside the gene matches. Germline V gene lookup returns CDR1 MNHEY and CDR2 SVGAGI. The CDR3 extends over 14 amino acids. In DNA, the CDR3 is TGTGCCAGCAGTTCACAGGGGTCGGGAAACACCATATATTTT. Protein: CASSSQGSGNTIYF.

The CDR3: CASSPAEGREFGEQFF. The CDR3 DNA reads TGTGCCAGCAGCCCGGCGGAGGGGCGGGAGTTCGGTGAGCAGTTCTTC. The V gene is TRBV7-9, the J gene TRBJ2-1, with 7 nucleotides matching TRBD2. CDR1 and CDR2 (germline): SEHNR, FQNEAQ (reference sequence). There are 16 residues in the CDR3. V gave up 5 bases and J gave up 9 bases; unmatched junction bases: 16.

The rearrangement joins TRBV7-9 to TRBJ2-7; D might be TRBD2 (5 bases). V dropped 7 bases and J dropped 0 bases, with 16 bases sitting between them. The germline gives CDR1 SEHNR, CDR2 FQNEAQ (reference sequence). The CDR3 covers 15 residues. The CDR3 spells CASTHSRVISYEQYF. In DNA form, the CDR3 reads TGTGCCAGCACCCACTCGCGGGTTATCTCCTACGAGCAGTACTTC.

V usage is TRBV28 and J usage is TRBJ2-3; D is perhaps TRBD2 (6 bases). The CDR3 is 14 amino acids. Trimming shortened V by 8 bases and J by 3 bases, and 15 bases separated the two germline ends. The germline gives CDR1 MDHEN, CDR2 SYDVKM. The CDR3 reads CASLSGLGTDTQYF. CDR3 in DNA: TGTGCCAGCCTTAGCGGCCTTGGTACAGATACGCAGTATTTT. Looking up the rest from reference TRBV28 and TRBJ2-3 gives the full variable domain: DVKVTQSSRYLVKRTGEKVFLECVQDMDHENMFWYRQDPGLGLRLIYFSYDVKMKEKGDIPEGYSVSREKKERFSLILESASTNQTSMYLCASLSGLGTDTQYFGPGTRLTVL.

V is TRBV7-3 and J is TRBJ2-1; 11 nucleotides match TRBD2. This CDR3 comprises 15 residues. Germline V gives CDR1 SGHTA, CDR2 FQGTGA. V lost 4 bases to trimming and J lost 5 bases; unmatched junction nucleotides: 4. CDR3 protein: CASSSGLAGNNEQFF. DNA for the CDR3: TGTGCCAGCAGCTCAGGACTAGCGGGCAACAATGAGCAGTTCTTC.

The V and J genes are TRBV19 and TRBJ1-2, with TRBD1 matching over 9 bases. Germline loops: CDR1 LNHDA, CDR2 SQIVND (reference sequence). The V gene end was trimmed by 5 bases and the J gene end by 7 bases; junction bases not matched to a gene: 8. CDR3 length: 14 amino acids. CDR3 coding DNA: TGTGCCAGTAGTTTTAGGGACAGGGACGGTGGCTACACCTTC. Amino acids: CASSFRDRDGGYTF.

This sequence joins TRBV9 and TRBJ2-1; possibly TRBD1 for D (6 bases). There are 14 residues in the CDR3. Germline V gene lookup returns CDR1 SGDLS and CDR2 YYNGEE. V lost 3 bases to trimming and J lost 7 bases, with 14 bases between them. The CDR3 coding sequence is TGTGCCAGCAGCGGAATTCAGGGGCGAAATGAGCAGTTCTTC. Protein sequence: CASSGIQGRNEQFF.

This chain links TRBV10-2 with TRBJ2-4; D is unclear. The CDR3 spans 15 residues. V dropped 2 bases and J dropped 0 bases, with 8 bases sitting between them. Germline lookup yields CDR1 WSHSY and CDR2 SAAADI. Here the CDR3 reads CASSEAVQAKNIQYF. The DNA for the CDR3 is TGCGCCAGCAGTGAGGCTGTACAAGCCAAAAACATTCAGTACTTC.

V gene TRBV5-6 combines with J gene TRBJ1-1, with D uncertain. Trimming removed 2 bases from V and 4 bases from J, with 9 bases in between. In germline, CDR1 is SGHDT, CDR2 YYEEEE. The CDR3 consists of 13 residues. For the CDR3, the DNA is TGTGCCAGCAGCTTAGGAGTTGGCACTGAAGCTTTCTTT. Amino acids: CASSLGVGTEAFF.

This clone was observed a handful of times. This chain joins TRBV2 and TRBJ1-2; TRBD1 matches at 9 bases. The germline V gene encodes CDR1 SNHLY and CDR2 FYNNEI. The ends lost 6 bases at V and 7 bases at J; junction bases unmatched: 6. The CDR3 spans 13 residues. The CDR3 coding sequence is TGTGCCAGCAGGTTACAGGGGGCGAGTGGCTACACCTTC. Translation: CASRLQGASGYTF.

The V and J genes are TRBV6-6 and TRBJ2-7; D is undetermined. Germline assignment: CDR1 MNHNY and CDR2 SVGAGI (reference sequence). Trimming pared 8 bases from V and 4 bases from J, leaving 9 bases between. The CDR3 spans 11 residues. The CDR3 region is CASGPAYEQYF. Written as DNA, the CDR3 is TGTGCCAGCGGTCCGGCGTACGAGCAGTACTTC.